This record looks at one TCR beta chain sequence and its context. From germline, CDR1 is LNHDA and CDR2 SQIVND (reference sequence). V dropped 7 bases and J dropped 0 bases, with 13 bases sitting between them. The CDR3 covers 15 residues. This sample stems from a study of blood T cell repertoires in COVID-19. About the study: Both acute and convalescent COVID-19 samples were obtained from the United States, Italy and Spain. PBMCs, B-cell-depleted T cells, or T cells were the source of the cDNA or gDNA that made up the material.

In the original workflow: Estimated nucleated cell counts came from reference gene primer amplification. Some clones are missing from TCRdb's copy, which holds only in-frame ones; the method was immunoSEQ multiplex PCR. V and J calls and clone size are as listed in that table; D and trimming were resolved from the DNA. The sample consists of about 190,000 clones, under 90% of them appearing once. This receptor was taken from a man aged 35-49 years with acute or convalescent COVID-19. The chain employs TRBV19 and TRBJ1-5, with D hard to call. The sample consisted of peripheral blood. CDR3: CASKEGRSSNQPQHF. CDR3 sequence (DNA): TGTGCCAGTAAGGAGGGTCGGAGTAGCAATCAGCCCCAGCATTTT.